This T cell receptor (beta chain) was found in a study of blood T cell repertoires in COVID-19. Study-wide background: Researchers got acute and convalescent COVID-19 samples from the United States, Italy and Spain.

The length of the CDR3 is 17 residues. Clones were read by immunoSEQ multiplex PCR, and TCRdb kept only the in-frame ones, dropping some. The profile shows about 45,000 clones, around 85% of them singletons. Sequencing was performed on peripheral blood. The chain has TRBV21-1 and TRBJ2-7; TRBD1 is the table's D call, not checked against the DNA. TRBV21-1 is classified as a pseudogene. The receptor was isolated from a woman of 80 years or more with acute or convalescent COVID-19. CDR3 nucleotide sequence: TGTGCCAGCAGCAAGAGGCGAAGACAGGCCAAAAAAGTGGAGCAGTACTTC. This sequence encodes CASSKRRRQAKKVEQYF.